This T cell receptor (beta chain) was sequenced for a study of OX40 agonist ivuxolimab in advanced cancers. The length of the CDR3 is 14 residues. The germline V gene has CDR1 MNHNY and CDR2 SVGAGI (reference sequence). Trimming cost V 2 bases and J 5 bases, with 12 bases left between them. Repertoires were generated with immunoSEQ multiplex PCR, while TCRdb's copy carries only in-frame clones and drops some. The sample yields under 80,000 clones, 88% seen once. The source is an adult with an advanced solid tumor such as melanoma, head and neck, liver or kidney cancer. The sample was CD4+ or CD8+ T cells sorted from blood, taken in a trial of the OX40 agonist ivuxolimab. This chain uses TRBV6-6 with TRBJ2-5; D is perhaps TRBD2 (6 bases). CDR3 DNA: TGTGCCAGCAGTTACGAGGGCGGGACGGAGACCCAGTACTTC. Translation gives CASSYEGGTETQYF.